This T cell receptor beta chain came from a study of cytomegalovirus exposure and HLA in healthy donors. Study-wide context: In an early release, HLA-typed donors contributed tens of millions of unique TCR sequences.

The ends lost 0 bases at V and 4 bases at J; junction bases unmatched: 3. This CDR3 region has 15 residues. CDR1 SGHRS and CDR2 YFSETQ come from the germline V gene. General study points: Listed as cytomegalovirus-associated were 150 to 200 TCR beta chains. The later analysis indicated that the majority of CMV-associated TCR beta chains appeared HLA-restricted.

This clone was observed a handful of times. Its antigen is still unknown. Primers included in the PCR were 60 Vbeta and 13 Jbeta primers. TCRdb's copy holds only in-frame clones and misses some; the assay was immunoSEQ multiplex PCR. The table has roughly 140,000 clones, about 74% seen once. This chain joins TRBV5-1 and TRBJ2-3, with TRBD2 matching 9 bases. The TCR comes from a woman in her 40s in good health and CMV-seronegative. Specimen: PBMCs. The CDR3 sequence is CASSLASGIADTQYF. CDR3 bases: TGCGCCAGCAGCTTGGCTAGCGGGATAGCAGATACGCAGTATTTT.